The clone carrying this T cell receptor (beta chain) was seen more than once but under ten times. The target antigen is unknown. The sample belongs to a study of response to subunit inactivated influenza vaccine. The CDR3 runs to 14 residues. Trimming at V came to 5 bases and at J to 0 bases, leaving 4 bases not matched to a gene. Germline assignment: CDR1 MNHEY and CDR2 SVGEGT. MiXCR was run by TCRdb on the RT-PCR reads, yielding one entry per CDR3 protein. The sample records some 600,000 distinct CDR3 sequences, approximately 15% being singletons. General study results and limits: Few new T cells, the authors suggested, are recruited by each seasonal influenza vaccination.

The material sequenced was PBMCs from blood, taken approximately 15 days before vaccination. The clonotype originates from a man in his fifties who received an inactivated influenza vaccine. V is TRBV6-2 or TRBV6-3 and J is TRBJ2-7; TRBD2 agrees at 7 bases. The CDR3: CASSPSGISYEQYF. As DNA, the CDR3 is TGTGCCAGCAGTCCTAGCGGAATCTCCTACGAGCAGTACTTC.